These T cell receptor beta chains were read from a single sample in a study of T cell clonotyping in hematopoietic cell transplantation. TCRdb's table, derived via immunoSEQ multiplex PCR, lists solely in-frame clones and lacks some. Here the sample spans 55,000 to 70,000 clones, approximately 94% being singletons. The sample comprised peripheral blood mononuclear cells. The receptors derive from a man aged 50-60 years in good health. Some clones in this sample may be carry-over from other donors' samples. Both conserved end residues are part of each CDR3. A D gene is named only where the DNA matches it firmly. The size field is filled for only some rows; it gives once, few, many or a size class.

d_call: TRBD2
j_call: TRBJ2-5
v_call: TRBV6-5
clone_size: .
cdr3_aa: CASSRTSGVETQYF

d_call: TRBD1
j_call: TRBJ1-6
v_call: TRBV7-3
clone_size: .
cdr3_aa: CASSAGGRNSPLHF

d_call: .
j_call: TRBJ2-5
v_call: TRBV27
clone_size: .
cdr3_aa: CASSSTRETQYF

d_call: TRBD1
j_call: TRBJ1-1
v_call: TRBV19
clone_size: .
cdr3_aa: CASSTRTGADTEAFF

d_call: .
j_call: TRBJ1-1
v_call: TRBV5-1
clone_size: .
cdr3_aa: CASNSRDDTEAFF

d_call: .
j_call: TRBJ1-5
v_call: TRBV19
clone_size: .
cdr3_aa: CASSILPINQPQHF

d_call: TRBD2
j_call: TRBJ2-3
v_call: TRBV2
clone_size: .
cdr3_aa: CASSVRTSPDTQYF

d_call: .
j_call: TRBJ2-3
v_call: TRBV5-1
clone_size: .
cdr3_aa: CASSFWGSSTDTQYF

d_call: .
j_call: TRBJ2-3
v_call: TRBV5-4
clone_size: .
cdr3_aa: CASSFLGSDTQYF

d_call: TRBD1
j_call: TRBJ2-2
v_call: TRBV5-6
clone_size: .
cdr3_aa: CASSLAEGGPNTGELFF

d_call: .
j_call: TRBJ1-2
v_call: TRBV28
clone_size: once
cdr3_aa: CASSPRNYGYTF

d_call: .
j_call: TRBJ1-2
v_call: TRBV7-2
clone_size: few
cdr3_aa: CASSLLWGGYGYTF

d_call: .
j_call: TRBJ1-2
v_call: TRBV28
clone_size: .
cdr3_aa: CASFSEVEGVTF

d_call: .
j_call: TRBJ2-2
v_call: TRBV9
clone_size: .
cdr3_aa: CASSPRGDSNTGELFF

d_call: .
j_call: TRBJ2-3
v_call: TRBV10-3
clone_size: .
cdr3_aa: CAISSGGTDTQYF

d_call: .
j_call: TRBJ1-4
v_call: TRBV28
clone_size: .
cdr3_aa: CASSYRASTNEKLFF

d_call: TRBD1
j_call: TRBJ1-5
v_call: TRBV28
clone_size: .
cdr3_aa: CASSLFKTGVANQPQHF

d_call: .
j_call: TRBJ1-1
v_call: TRBV6-1
clone_size: once
cdr3_aa: CASSQDGREAFF

d_call: .
j_call: TRBJ1-5
v_call: TRBV25-1
clone_size: .
cdr3_aa: CASSPTGSNQPQHF

d_call: TRBD1
j_call: TRBJ1-1
v_call: TRBV19
clone_size: .
cdr3_aa: CAIGTGGTEAFF

d_call: .
j_call: TRBJ2-3
v_call: TRBV25-1
clone_size: .
cdr3_aa: CASSEQGARVQYF

d_call: .
j_call: TRBJ2-3
v_call: TRBV11-2
clone_size: .
cdr3_aa: CASSLGLLSDTQYF

d_call: .
j_call: TRBJ2-7
v_call: TRBV4-1
clone_size: .
cdr3_aa: CASSPTSPSYEQYF

d_call: TRBD1
j_call: TRBJ1-1
v_call: TRBV29-1
clone_size: .
cdr3_aa: CSADRGLNTEAFF

d_call: .
j_call: TRBJ2-7
v_call: TRBV28
clone_size: .
cdr3_aa: CASSYYSDPYEQYF

d_call: TRBD2
j_call: TRBJ2-1
v_call: TRBV4-3
clone_size: .
cdr3_aa: CASSPLAGGHNEQFF